This T cell receptor beta chain was recorded in a study of CD4+ T cells in melanoma. Profiled with immunoSEQ multiplex PCR; TCRdb holds only in-frame clones, not every one. The sample comprises more than 8,500 clones, almost 70% of which are singletons, and 15% to 20% rests with the top ten. Study outcomes and limitations: In melanoma, neoantigen-specific CD4+ T cells reportedly differed in differentiation state.

This CDR3 contains 15 residues. Germline CDR1 LNHDA, CDR2 SQIVND (reference sequence). V lost 7 bases, J lost 4 bases, and 16 bases lay in between. To note about this clone: Its antigen is not known.

The source material was peripheral blood. The rearrangement joins TRBV19 to TRBJ1-4, with D uncertain. The receptor was derived from a human donor with melanoma. Here the CDR3 reads CASTPRQANNEKLFF. The CDR3 DNA reads as TGTGCCAGTACCCCCCGGCAGGCAAATAATGAAAAACTGTTTTTT.